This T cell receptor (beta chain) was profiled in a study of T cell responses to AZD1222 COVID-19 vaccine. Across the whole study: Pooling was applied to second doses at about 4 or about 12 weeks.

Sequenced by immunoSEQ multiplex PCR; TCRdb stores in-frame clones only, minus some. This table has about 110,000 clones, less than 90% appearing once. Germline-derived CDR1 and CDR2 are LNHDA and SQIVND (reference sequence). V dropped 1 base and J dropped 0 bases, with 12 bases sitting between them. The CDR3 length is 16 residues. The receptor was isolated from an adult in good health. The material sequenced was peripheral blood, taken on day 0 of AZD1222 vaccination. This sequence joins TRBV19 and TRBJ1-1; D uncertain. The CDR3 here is CASSIGDRQLNTEAFF. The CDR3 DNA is TGTGCCAGTAGTATAGGGGATAGGCAATTGAACACTGAAGCTTTCTTT.